This T cell receptor (beta chain) came from a study of Ad26.COV2.S vaccination and SARS-CoV-2 variants. Study as a whole: Ad26.COV2.S, an intramuscular injection, was given once or twice 56 days apart.

The CDR3 is made up of 14 amino acids. In germline, CDR1 is LGHNA, CDR2 YSLEER. V lost 5 bases to trimming and J lost 6 bases; unmatched junction nucleotides: 4. Details on this clone: Its specificity is not known.

Treatment of the sample: some 20 received Ad26.COV2.S at low or high dose, single or two shots; a few received placebo; per-sample allocation not given. Following the first vaccine or placebo injection, samples were taken on day 63. It was an adult aged 18-55 years in Boston who was the donor. This vaccine is an Ad26 vector that expresses the Wuhan-strain SARS-CoV-2 spike. Broader study findings: Greater spike-specific TCR breadth was seen in vaccine recipients than in placebo recipients.

Repertoires were generated with immunoSEQ multiplex PCR, while TCRdb's copy carries only in-frame clones and drops some. The sample consists of over 400,000 clones, about 92% of them appearing once. The chain links TRBV4-3 to TRBJ2-1, with TRBD1 matching 10 bases. This clonotype originated in a person aged 18 to 59 who received the Ad26.COV2.S COVID-19 vaccine or a placebo. The sample was peripheral blood, taken in a trial of Ad26.COV2.S vaccine versus placebo. Here the CDR3 reads CASSRTGGSNEQFF. The CDR3 DNA is TGCGCCAGCAGCAGGACAGGGGGGAGCAATGAGCAGTTCTTC.